The clone carrying this T cell receptor beta chain was counted a few times. The antigen is not known. One heparinised draw of blood, averaging approximately 110 mL, came from each donor. Sorting of CD4+ naive, central memory, regulatory and stem cell-like memory cells was performed via CD45RO/CCR7/CD25/CD127/CD95/CD27. The germline V gene encodes CDR1 SGHTA and CDR2 FQGNSA. Trimming removed 5 bases from V and 8 bases from J, with 15 bases in between. The CDR3 is made up of 14 amino acids. Of the isolated RNA, all was reverse transcribed, and so the sequenced material was expressed TCRB transcripts. TCRdb keeps only in-frame clones here, not all; method: immunoSEQ multiplex PCR. Among 310,000 or so clones listed, under 8.5% were seen once. The data belong to a study of beta chain features in type 1 diabetes. Broader study findings: At VDJ recombination sites, type 1 diabetes patients had fewer insertions and more deleted nucleotides. The study found that naive, central memory and Treg TCRB repertoires appeared more similar in patients than in healthy donors.

Sequencing was performed on central memory CD4+ T cells from blood. This chain joins TRBV7-2 and TRBJ2-2; D possibly uses TRBD1 or TRBD2 (5 bases each). The source is a woman aged 18-29 years in good health. CDR3 region: CASSPERDQGELFF. The CDR3 bases are TGTGCCAGCAGCCCAGAACGGGACCAGGGGGAGCTGTTTTTT.